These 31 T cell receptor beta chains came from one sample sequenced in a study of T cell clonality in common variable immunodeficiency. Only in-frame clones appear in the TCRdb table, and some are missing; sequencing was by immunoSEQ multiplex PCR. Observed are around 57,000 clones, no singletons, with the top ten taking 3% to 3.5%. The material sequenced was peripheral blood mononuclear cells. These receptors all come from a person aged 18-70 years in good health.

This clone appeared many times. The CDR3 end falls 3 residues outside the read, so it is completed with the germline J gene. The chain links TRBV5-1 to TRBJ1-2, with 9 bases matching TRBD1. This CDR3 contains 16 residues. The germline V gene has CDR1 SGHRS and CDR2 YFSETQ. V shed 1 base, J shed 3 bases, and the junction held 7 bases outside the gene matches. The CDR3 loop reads CASSLTGTGRHYGYTF. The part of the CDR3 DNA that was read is TGCGCCAGCAGCTTGACCGGGACAGGGAGGCACTATGGC.

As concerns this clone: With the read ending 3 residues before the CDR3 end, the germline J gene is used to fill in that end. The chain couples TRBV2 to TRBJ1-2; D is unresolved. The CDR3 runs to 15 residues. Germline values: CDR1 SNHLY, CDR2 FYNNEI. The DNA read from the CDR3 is TGTGCCAGCAGTGTCACTAGCGGGAGGTCCTACGAC. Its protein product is CASSVTSGRSYD. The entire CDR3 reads CASSVTSGRSYDYTF.

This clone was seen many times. The chain's CDR3 is CASSLLSYEQYF. The DNA read from the CDR3 is TGTGCCAGCAGTCTTCTCTCCTACGAG. The genes are TRBV5-4 and TRBJ2-7; D is unclear. The read finishes 3 residues shy of the CDR3 end, and the germline J gene is used to complete it. The germline V and J ends were trimmed by 5 bases and 0 bases, with 6 bases remaining between them. This CDR3 is 12 amino acids long. Germline V gene lookup returns CDR1 SGHNT and CDR2 YYREEE (reference sequence).

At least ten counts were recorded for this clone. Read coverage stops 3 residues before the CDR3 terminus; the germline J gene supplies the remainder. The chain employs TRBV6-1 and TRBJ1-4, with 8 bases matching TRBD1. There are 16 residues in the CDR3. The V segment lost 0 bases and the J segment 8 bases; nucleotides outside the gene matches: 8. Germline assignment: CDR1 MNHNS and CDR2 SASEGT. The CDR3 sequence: CASSEATGQGREKLFF. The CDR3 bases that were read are TGTGCCAGCAGTGAAGCAACTGGACAGGGAAGAGAAAAA.

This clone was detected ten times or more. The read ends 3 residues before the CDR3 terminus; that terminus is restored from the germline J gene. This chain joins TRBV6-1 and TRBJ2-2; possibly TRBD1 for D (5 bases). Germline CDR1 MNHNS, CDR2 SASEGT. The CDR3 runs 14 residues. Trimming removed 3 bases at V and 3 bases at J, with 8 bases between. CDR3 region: CASSDGADTGELFF. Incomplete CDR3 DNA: TGTGCCAGCAGTGATGGGGCTGACACCGGGGAG.

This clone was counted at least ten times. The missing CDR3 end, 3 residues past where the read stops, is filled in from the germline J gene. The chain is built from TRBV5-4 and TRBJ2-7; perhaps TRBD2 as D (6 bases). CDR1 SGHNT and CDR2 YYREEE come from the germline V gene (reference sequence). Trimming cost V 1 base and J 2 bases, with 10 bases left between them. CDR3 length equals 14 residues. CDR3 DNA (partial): TGTGCCAGCAGCTTGAGAGGCGGGACCTACGAG. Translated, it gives CASSLRGGTYE. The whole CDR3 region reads CASSLRGGTYEQYF.

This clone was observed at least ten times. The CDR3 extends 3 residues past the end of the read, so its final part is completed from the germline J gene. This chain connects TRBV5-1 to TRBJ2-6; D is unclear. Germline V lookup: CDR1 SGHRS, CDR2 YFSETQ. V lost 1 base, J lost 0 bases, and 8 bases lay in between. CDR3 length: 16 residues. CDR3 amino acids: CASSLTVFSGANVLTF. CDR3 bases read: TGCGCCAGCAGCTTGACGGTCTTCTCTGGGGCCAACGTC.

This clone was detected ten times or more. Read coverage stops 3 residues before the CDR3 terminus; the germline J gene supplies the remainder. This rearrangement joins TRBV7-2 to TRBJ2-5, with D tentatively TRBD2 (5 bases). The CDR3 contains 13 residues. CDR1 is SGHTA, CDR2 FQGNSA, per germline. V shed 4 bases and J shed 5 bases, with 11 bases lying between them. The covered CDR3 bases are TGTGCCAGCAGCTCCCCAGCGGTGGAGACC. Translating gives CASSSPAVET. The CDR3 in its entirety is CASSSPAVETQYF.

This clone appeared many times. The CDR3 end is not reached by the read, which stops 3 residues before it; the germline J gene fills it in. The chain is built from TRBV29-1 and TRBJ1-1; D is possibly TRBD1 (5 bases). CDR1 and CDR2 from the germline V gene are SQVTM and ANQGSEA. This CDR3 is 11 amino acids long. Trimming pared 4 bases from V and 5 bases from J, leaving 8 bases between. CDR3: CSVGEGTEAFF. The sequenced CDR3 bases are TGCAGCGTTGGGGAGGGGACTGAA. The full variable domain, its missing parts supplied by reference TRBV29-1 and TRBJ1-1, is SAVISQKPSRDICQRGTSLTIQCQVDSQVTMMFWYRQQPGQSLTLIATANQGSEATYESGFVIDKFPISRPNLTFSTLTVSNMSPEDSSIYLCSVGEGTEAFFGQGTRLTVV.

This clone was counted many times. The CDR3 DNA, read in part, is TGTGCCAGCAGCTTAATTAGGACTAGCGGTTATACG. It is translated as CASSLIRTSGYT. The entire CDR3 is CASSLIRTSGYTQYF. This sequence joins TRBV7-9 and TRBJ2-3, with 10 bases identical to TRBD2. The CDR3 end falls 3 residues outside the read, so it is completed with the germline J gene. Germline assignment: CDR1 SEHNR and CDR2 FQNEAQ (reference sequence). The ends lost 2 bases at V and 7 bases at J; junction bases unmatched: 6. The CDR3 covers 15 residues.

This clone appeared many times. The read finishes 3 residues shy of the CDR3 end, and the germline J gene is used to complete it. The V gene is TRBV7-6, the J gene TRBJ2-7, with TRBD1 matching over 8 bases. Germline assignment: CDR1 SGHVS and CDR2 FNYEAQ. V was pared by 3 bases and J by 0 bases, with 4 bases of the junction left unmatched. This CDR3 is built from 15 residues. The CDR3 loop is CASSFGTGGSYEQYF. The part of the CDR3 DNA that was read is TGTGCCAGCAGCTTTGGAACAGGGGGCTCCTACGAG.

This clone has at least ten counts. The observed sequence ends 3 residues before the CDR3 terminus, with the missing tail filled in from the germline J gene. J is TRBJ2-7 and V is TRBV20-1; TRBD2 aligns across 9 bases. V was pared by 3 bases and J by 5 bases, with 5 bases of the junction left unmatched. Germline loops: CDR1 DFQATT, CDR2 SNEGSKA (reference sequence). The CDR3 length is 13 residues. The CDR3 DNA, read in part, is TGCAGTGCTAGTGGCGGGAGGGCTGACGAG. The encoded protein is CSASGGRADE. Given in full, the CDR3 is CSASGGRADEQYF.

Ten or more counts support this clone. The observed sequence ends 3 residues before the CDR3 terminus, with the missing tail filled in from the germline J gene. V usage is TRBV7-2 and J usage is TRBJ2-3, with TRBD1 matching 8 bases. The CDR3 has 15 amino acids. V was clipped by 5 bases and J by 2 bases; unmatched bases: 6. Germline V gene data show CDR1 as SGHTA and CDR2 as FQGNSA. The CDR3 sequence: CASSRRTGLTDTQYF. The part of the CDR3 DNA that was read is TGTGCCAGCAGCCGACGGACAGGGCTCACAGATACG.

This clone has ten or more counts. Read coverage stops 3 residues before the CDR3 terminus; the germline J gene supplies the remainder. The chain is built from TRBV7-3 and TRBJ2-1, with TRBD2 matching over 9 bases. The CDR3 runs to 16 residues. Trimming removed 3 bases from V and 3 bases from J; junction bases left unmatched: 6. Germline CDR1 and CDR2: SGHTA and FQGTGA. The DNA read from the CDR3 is TGTGCCAGCAGCTTCCGACTAGCGGAACTCTACAATGAG. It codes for CASSFRLAELYNE. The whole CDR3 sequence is CASSFRLAELYNEQFF.

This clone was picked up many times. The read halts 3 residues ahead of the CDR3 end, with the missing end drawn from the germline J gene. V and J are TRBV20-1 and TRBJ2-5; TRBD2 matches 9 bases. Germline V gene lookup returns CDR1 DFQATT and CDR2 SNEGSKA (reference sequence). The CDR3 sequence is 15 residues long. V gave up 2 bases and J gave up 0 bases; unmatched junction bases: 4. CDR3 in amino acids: CSARKASGDQETQYF. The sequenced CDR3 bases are TGCAGTGCTAGAAAGGCTAGCGGGGACCAAGAGACC.

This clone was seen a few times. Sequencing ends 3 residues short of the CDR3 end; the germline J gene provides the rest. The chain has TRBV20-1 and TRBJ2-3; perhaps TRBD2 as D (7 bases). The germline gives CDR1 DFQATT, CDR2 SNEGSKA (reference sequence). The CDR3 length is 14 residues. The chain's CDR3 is CSAREGGGEETQYF. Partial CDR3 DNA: TGCAGTGCTAGAGAAGGGGGGGGCGAAGAGACG.

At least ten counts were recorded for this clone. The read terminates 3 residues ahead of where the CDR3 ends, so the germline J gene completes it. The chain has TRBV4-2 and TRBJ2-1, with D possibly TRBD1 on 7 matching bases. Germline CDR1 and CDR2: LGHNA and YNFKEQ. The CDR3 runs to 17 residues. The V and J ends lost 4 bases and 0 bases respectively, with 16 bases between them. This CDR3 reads CASSPRGLRGSYNEQFF. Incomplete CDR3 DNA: TGTGCCAGCAGCCCGAGGGGGCTGCGGGGCTCCTACAATGAG.

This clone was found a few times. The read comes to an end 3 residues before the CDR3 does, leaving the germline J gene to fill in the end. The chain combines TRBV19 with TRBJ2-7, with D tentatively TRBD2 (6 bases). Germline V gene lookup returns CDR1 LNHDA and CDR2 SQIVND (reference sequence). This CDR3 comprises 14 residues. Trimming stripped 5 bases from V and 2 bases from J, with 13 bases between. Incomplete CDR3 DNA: TGTGCCAGTAGTGGGCAGACGGGGGCCTACGAG. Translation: CASSGQTGAYE. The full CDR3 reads CASSGQTGAYEQYF.

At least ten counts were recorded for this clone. The sequenced part of the CDR3 DNA is TGTGCCAGCAGGATCGTCGGTGAG. Protein: CASRIVGE. The entire CDR3 reads CASRIVGEQFF. J is TRBJ2-1 and V is TRBV2; no firm D call. Sequencing ends 3 residues short of the CDR3 end; the germline J gene provides the rest. V was trimmed by 6 bases and J by 9 bases, leaving 9 bases between them. CDR3 length: 11 residues. Germline V CDR1 and CDR2: SNHLY, FYNNEI.

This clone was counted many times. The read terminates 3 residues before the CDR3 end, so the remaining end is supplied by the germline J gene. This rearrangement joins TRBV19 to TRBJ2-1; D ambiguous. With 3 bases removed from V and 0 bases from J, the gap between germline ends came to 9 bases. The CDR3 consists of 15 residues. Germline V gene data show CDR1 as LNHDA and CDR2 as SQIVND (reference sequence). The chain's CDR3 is CASSIGQSSYNEQFF. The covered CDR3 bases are TGTGCCAGTAGTATTGGTCAGAGCTCCTACAATGAG. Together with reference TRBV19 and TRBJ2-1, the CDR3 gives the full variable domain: DGGITQSPKYLFRKEGQNVTLSCEQNLNHDAMYWYRQDPGQGLRLIYYSQIVNDFQKGDIAEGYSVSREKKESFPLTVTSAQKNPTAFYLCASSIGQSSYNEQFFGPGTRLTVL.

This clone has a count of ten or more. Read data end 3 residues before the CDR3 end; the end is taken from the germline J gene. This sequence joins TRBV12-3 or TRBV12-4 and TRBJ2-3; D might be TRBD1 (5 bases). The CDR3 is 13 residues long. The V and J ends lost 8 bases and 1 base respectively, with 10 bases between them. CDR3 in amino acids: CASGKGGTDTQYF. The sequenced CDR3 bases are TGTGCCAGCGGGAAAGGGGGCACAGATACG.

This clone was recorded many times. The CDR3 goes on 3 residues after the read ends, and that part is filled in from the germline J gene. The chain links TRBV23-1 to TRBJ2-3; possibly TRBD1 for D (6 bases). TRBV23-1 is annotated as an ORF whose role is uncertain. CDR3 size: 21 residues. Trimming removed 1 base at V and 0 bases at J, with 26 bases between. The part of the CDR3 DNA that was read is TGCGCCAGCAGTCAATTTCGGGTCCGACAGGATGCTCCTTCTAGCACAGATACG. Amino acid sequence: CASSQFRVRQDAPSSTDT. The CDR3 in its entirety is CASSQFRVRQDAPSSTDTQYF.

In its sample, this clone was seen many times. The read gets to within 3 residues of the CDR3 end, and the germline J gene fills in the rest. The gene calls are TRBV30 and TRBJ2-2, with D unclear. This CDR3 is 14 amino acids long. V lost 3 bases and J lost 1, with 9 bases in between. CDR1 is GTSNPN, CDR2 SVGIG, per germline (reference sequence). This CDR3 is CAWRWAGNTGELFF. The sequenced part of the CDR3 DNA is TGTGCCTGGAGATGGGCAGGGAACACCGGGGAG.

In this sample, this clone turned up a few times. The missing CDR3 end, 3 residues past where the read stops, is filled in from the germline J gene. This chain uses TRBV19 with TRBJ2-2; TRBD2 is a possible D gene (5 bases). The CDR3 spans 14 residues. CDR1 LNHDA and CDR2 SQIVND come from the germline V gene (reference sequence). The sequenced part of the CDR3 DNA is TGTGCCAGTAGTATATCGGAGCCAAGCGGAAAG. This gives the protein CASSISEPSGK. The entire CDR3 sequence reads CASSISEPSGKLFF.

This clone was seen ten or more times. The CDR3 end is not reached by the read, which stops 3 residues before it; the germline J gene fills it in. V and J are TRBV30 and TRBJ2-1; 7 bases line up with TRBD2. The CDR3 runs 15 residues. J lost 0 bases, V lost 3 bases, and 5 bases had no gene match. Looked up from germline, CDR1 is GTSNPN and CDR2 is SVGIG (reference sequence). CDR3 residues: CAWRGAGSSYNEQFF. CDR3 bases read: TGTGCCTGGAGAGGAGCGGGGAGCTCCTACAATGAG.

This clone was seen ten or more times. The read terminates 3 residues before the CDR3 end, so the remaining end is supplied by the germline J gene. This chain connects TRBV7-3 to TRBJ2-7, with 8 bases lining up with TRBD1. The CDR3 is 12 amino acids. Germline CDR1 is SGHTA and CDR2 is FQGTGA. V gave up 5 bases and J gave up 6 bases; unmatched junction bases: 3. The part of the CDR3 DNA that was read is TGTGCCAGCAGCGGACAGGGTTTCGAG. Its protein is CASSGQGFE. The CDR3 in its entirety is CASSGQGFEQYF.

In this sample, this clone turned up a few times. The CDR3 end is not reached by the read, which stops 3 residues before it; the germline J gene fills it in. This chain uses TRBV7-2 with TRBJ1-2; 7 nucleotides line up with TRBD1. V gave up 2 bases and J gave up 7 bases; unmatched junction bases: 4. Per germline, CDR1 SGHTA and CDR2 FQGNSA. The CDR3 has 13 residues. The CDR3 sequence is CASSLTGAIGYTF. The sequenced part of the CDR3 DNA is TGTGCCAGCAGCTTAACAGGGGCGATTGGC.

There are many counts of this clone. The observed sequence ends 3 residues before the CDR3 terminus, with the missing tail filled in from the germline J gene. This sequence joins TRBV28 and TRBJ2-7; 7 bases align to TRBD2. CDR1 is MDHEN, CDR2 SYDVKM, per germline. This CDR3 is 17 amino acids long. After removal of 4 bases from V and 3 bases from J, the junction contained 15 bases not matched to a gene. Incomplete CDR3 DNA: TGTGCCAGCAGTTCACAAAAGCGGGGCTCTCTCTTCTACGAG. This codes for CASSSQKRGSLFYE. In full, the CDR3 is CASSSQKRGSLFYEQYF.

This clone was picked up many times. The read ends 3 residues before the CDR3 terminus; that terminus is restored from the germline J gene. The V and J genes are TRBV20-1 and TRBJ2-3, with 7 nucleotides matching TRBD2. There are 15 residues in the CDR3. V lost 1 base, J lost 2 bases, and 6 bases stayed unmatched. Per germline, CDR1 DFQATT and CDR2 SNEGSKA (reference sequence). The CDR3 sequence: CSARVPGRVTDTQYF. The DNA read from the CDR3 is TGCAGTGCTAGAGTCCCAGGGAGGGTCACAGATACG.

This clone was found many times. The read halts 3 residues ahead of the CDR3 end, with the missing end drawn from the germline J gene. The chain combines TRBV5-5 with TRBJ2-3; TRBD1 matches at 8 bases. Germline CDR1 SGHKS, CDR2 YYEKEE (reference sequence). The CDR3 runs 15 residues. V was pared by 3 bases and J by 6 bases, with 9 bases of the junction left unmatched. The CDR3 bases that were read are TGTGCCAGCAGCTCTTACAGGGGGACCAGGGATACG. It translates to CASSSYRGTRDT. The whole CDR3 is CASSSYRGTRDTQYF.

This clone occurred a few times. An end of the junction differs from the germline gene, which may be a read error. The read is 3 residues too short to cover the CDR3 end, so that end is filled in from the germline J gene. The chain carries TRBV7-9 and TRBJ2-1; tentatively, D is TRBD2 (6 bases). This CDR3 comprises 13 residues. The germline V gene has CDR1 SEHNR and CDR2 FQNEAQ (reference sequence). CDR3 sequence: CSSRRASVNEQFF. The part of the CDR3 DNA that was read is TGTTCCAGCCGGAGGGCCTCGGTTAATGAG. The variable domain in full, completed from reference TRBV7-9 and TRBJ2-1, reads DTGVSQNPRHKITKRGQNVTFRCDPISEHNRLYWYRQTLGQGPEFLTYFQNEAQLEKSRLLSDRFSAERPKGSFSTLEIQRTEQGDSAMYLCSSRRASVNEQFFGPGTRLTVL.